This T cell receptor (beta chain) comes out of a study of T cells after yellow fever vaccination. Notes on the study in general: Post-booster samples contained most primary-vaccination clones (more than 95% CD4, 70% to 90% CD8).

Per germline, CDR1 SGHTA and CDR2 FQGTGA. V shed 0 bases and J shed 3 bases, with 10 bases lying between them. The CDR3 contains 15 residues. A single record per CDR3 protein comes from TCRdb applying MiXCR to the 5' RACE reads. The sample consists of about 32,000 distinct CDR3 sequences, 8% to 11% of them appearing once. This clonotype came up many times. The chain joins TRBV7-3 to TRBJ2-3; possibly TRBD2 for D (6 bases). This receptor was obtained from a man younger than 35 who received the YFV17D yellow fever vaccine. The source was PBMCs, either bulk or a sorted T-cell subset (CD4+, CD8+, memory, or dextramer-sorted; not recorded which), collected around 14 days after the first yellow fever vaccination. CDR3 region: CASSLTGGRTDTQYF. CDR3 in DNA: TGTGCCAGCAGCTTAACGGGGGGTCGGACAGATACGCAGTATTTT.